This TCR beta chain was sequenced during a study of OX40 agonist ivuxolimab in advanced cancers. For the study at large: Age averaged around 60 years (range roughly 23 to 79), and 70% to 85% were male.

Sequenced by immunoSEQ multiplex PCR; TCRdb stores in-frame clones only, minus some. Of tens of thousands of clones listed, over 85% are singletons. Study-level points and caveats: At 0.1 to 3.0 mg/kg and by week 6, CD4+ and CD8+ T cells in the blood had expanded clonally. Expanded clones were, on average, more numerous in CD8+ T cells than in CD4+.

Germline V gene sequence: CDR1 LNHDA, CDR2 SQIVND (reference sequence). Trimming took off 3 bases at V and 5 bases at J, with 10 bases between the two ends. The CDR3 has 13 amino acids. With respect to this clone: Its specificity is unknown.

This sequence originates from an adult with an advanced solid tumor such as melanoma, head and neck, liver or kidney cancer. The sequencing used CD4+ or CD8+ T cells sorted from blood, collected in a trial of the OX40 agonist ivuxolimab. The chain couples TRBV19 to TRBJ1-2; D remains ambiguous. The CDR3 DNA sequence: TGTGCCAGTAGTATTCCCACCGGTTATGGCTACACCTTC. It is translated as CASSIPTGYGYTF.